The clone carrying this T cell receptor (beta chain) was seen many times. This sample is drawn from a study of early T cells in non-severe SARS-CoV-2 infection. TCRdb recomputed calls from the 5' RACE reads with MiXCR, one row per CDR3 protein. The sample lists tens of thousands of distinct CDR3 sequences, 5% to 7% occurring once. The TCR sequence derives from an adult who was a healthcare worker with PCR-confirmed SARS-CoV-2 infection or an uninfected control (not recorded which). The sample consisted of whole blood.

This chain's CDR3 is CASSLTGVNTEAFF. The CDR3 DNA reads TGTGCCAGCAGTTTGACGGGTGTGAACACTGAAGCTTTCTTT. This chain uses TRBV12-3 or TRBV12-4 with TRBJ1-1; no firm D call. V was shortened by 3 bases and J by 0 bases, with 8 bases between the two germline ends. The CDR3 is 14 amino acids.